This T cell receptor (beta chain) originates from a study of cytomegalovirus exposure and HLA in healthy donors. Whole-study results and caveats: TRBV6-2, TRBV6-3 and some other V segments were unresolvable in 87-base-pair reads. Presence/absence analyses assumed roughly uniform sequencing depth across donors. Later analysis associated a missense DCLRE1C variant with TCR beta V- and J-gene trimming.

As to this clone: As yet, its antigen is unknown.

There are 18 residues in the CDR3. Germline V lookup: CDR1 SGHRS, CDR2 YFSETQ. Trimming cost V 5 bases and J 1 base; bases outside gene matches: 17. 60 Vbeta and 13 Jbeta primers were used in PCR. Sequencing was performed with immunoSEQ multiplex PCR; in TCRdb, only in-frame clones are kept and a portion is missing. The data show 130,000 or so clones, 76% seen once. This clonotype was obtained from a female donor in good health and CMV-seropositive. The rearrangement uses TRBV5-1 and TRBJ1-1, with 7 bases identical to TRBD1. Sequenced input: PBMCs. The CDR3 spells CASRTLTGRSGGNTEAFF. CDR3 nucleotide sequence: TGCGCCAGCAGGACTCTTACGGGACGGTCAGGGGGGAACACTGAAGCTTTCTTT. Full variable domain (rest looked up from reference TRBV5-1 and TRBJ1-1): KAGVTQTPRYLIKTRGQQVTLSCSPISGHRSVSWYQQTPGQGLQFLFEYFSETQRNKGNFPGRFSGRQFSNSRSEMNVSTLELGDSALYLCASRTLTGRSGGNTEAFFGQGTRLTVV.